The 21 T cell receptor beta chains presented below share a single source sample, sequenced in a study of CD4 T cells in relation to SARS-CoV-2 and coronaviruses (dated by TCRdb to the early 2020s). CD4+ T cells from unexposed donors were collected before the COVID-19 pandemic (2011-2018). After more than 9 days of culture, CD4+ T cells were isolated with the EasySep CD4+ T cell isolation kit. Receptor libraries were prepared by the immunoSEQ multiplex PCR assay. TCRdb provides this immuneACCESS table in a form limited to in-frame rearrangements. Some clones are lacking; in checked studies, under half of them reflect an unresolved V gene, and why the rest are absent is not known. For this sample there are under 25,000 clones; approximately 72% appear just once. Of the sample, around 12% is held by the ten largest clones. Their antigen targets remain unknown. The sequencing sample was made of CD4+ T cells from PBMCs, cultured in vitro. Receptors originate from a human donor in good health.

The J gene is TRBJ1-1, the V gene TRBV2; D gene ambiguous. Germline V gives CDR1 SNHLY, CDR2 FYNNEI. V shed 4 bases and J shed 0 bases, with 9 bases lying between them. The CDR3 is 14 residues long. The CDR3 sequence is CASSGAGVNTEAFF. CDR3 sequence (DNA): TGTGCCAGCAGTGGGGCCGGTGTGAACACTGAAGCTTTCTTT. The full variable domain, completed using reference TRBV2 and TRBJ1-1, is EPEVTQTPSHQVTQMGQEVILRCVPISNHLYFYWYRQILGQKVEFLVSFYNNEISEKSEIFDDQFSVERPDGSNFTLKIRSTKLEDSAMYFCASSGAGVNTEAFFGQGTRLTVV.

The V gene is TRBV5-1, the J gene TRBJ1-2; 10 nucleotides line up with TRBD1. The CDR3 length is 16 residues. CDR1 and CDR2 from the germline V gene are SGHRS and YFSETQ. The trim removed 4 bases at V and 8 bases at J, leaving 14 bases unmatched. In DNA form, the CDR3 reads TGCGCCAGCAGCCCAGAACGGGACAGGGGTCGAGAAGGCTACACCTTC. It is translated as CASSPERDRGREGYTF.

The chain employs TRBV30 and TRBJ1-1; D unresolved. This CDR3 has 13 amino acids. Trimming took off 2 bases at V and 1 base at J, with 8 bases between the two ends. Germline CDR1 is GTSNPN and CDR2 is SVGIG (reference sequence). The CDR3 bases are TGTGCCTGGAGTAGCCAAGAGAACACTGAAGCTTTCTTT. Protein product: CAWSSQENTEAFF.

The genes are TRBV5-1 and TRBJ2-5; D may be TRBD1 (6 bases). Germline CDR1 is SGHRS and CDR2 is YFSETQ. The CDR3 totals 14 residues. Trimming removed 1 base from V and 3 bases from J, with 10 bases in between. Here the CDR3 DNA reads TGCGCCAGCAGCTTGCGGAACAGGGAAGAGACCCAGTACTTC. This sequence encodes CASSLRNREETQYF.

A single count supports this clone. This chain uses TRBV7-8 with TRBJ2-7; no firm D call. The length of the CDR3 is 14 residues. Germline V gives CDR1 SGHVS, CDR2 FQNEAQ. Trimming shortened V by 1 base and J by 1 base, and 8 bases separated the two germline ends. The chain's CDR3 is CASSLGPDSYEQYF. CDR3 DNA sequence: TGTGCCAGCAGCTTAGGCCCGGATTCCTACGAGCAGTACTTC. The full variable domain, rest sourced from reference TRBV7-8 and TRBJ2-7, is GAGVSQSPRYKVAKRGQDVALRCDPISGHVSLFWYQQALGQGPEFLTYFQNEAQLDKSGLPSDRFFAERPEGSVSTLKIQRTQQEDSAVYLCASSLGPDSYEQYFGPGTRLTVT.

The table lists this clone with a few counts. This sequence joins TRBV30 and TRBJ1-6; the D gene is possibly TRBD1 (5 bases). This CDR3 is 14 amino acids long. Deletions cut 2 bases from V and 7 bases from J, with 12 bases between. Germline loops: CDR1 GTSNPN, CDR2 SVGIG (reference sequence). The CDR3 sequence is CAWSRGGSNSPLHF. CDR3 nucleotides: TGTGCCTGGAGTAGGGGCGGCTCCAATTCACCCCTCCACTTT.

This clone was observed a handful of times. The CDR3 DNA reads as TGTGCCAGCAGCTTGACTAGCGGGAGTCCGTTCTTC. Translated: CASSLTSGSPFF. The rearrangement uses TRBV5-6 and TRBJ2-1; 11 bases are shared with TRBD2. This CDR3 is built from 12 residues. In germline, CDR1 is SGHDT, CDR2 YYEEEE. Trimming cost V 1 base and J 15 bases; bases outside gene matches: 3.

The chain is built from TRBV18 and TRBJ2-7; 7 bases are a match to TRBD1. V was clipped by 1 base and J by 6 bases; unmatched bases: 12. Per the germline V gene, CDR1 is KGHSH and CDR2 is LQKENI. The CDR3 runs 16 residues. The CDR3 region is CASSPQKKTGKTEQYF. The CDR3 DNA sequence: TGTGCCAGCTCACCACAGAAGAAGACAGGGAAGACCGAGCAGTACTTC.

The rearrangement uses TRBV7-9 and TRBJ2-7; 7 nucleotides align to TRBD1. V was pared by 4 bases and J by 6 bases, with 3 bases of the junction left unmatched. This CDR3 has 12 amino acids. Germline lookup yields CDR1 SEHNR and CDR2 FQNEAQ (reference sequence). Here the CDR3 reads CASSSDRVEQYF. The CDR3, as DNA: TGTGCCAGCAGCTCAGACAGGGTCGAGCAGTACTTC. Combining the CDR3 with reference TRBV7-9 and TRBJ2-7 gives the whole variable domain DTGVSQNPRHKITKRGQNVTFRCDPISEHNRLYWYRQTLGQGPEFLTYFQNEAQLEKSRLLSDRFSAERPKGSFSTLEIQRTEQGDSAMYLCASSSDRVEQYFGPGTRLTVT.

The rearrangement links TRBV5-1 to TRBJ1-2; D might be TRBD1 (5 bases). CDR3 length: 15 residues. Trimming cost V 3 bases and J 2 bases, with 14 bases left between them. Germline assignment: CDR1 SGHRS and CDR2 YFSETQ. CDR3 coding DNA: TGCGCCAGCAGCTCCCCCGGGACGGTGAACTATGGCTACACCTTC. Its protein is CASSSPGTVNYGYTF.

A few counts support this clone. This sequence joins TRBV25-1 and TRBJ2-3, with 7 bases fitting TRBD1. Germline V gene data show CDR1 as MGHDK and CDR2 as SYGVNS. The CDR3 loop spans 16 amino acids. Unmatched junction bases numbered 5, after V lost 2 bases and J lost 0 bases. This chain's CDR3 is CASSEGTAFSTDTQYF. CDR3 bases: TGTGCCAGCAGTGAAGGGACAGCCTTTAGCACAGATACGCAGTATTTT.

The chain joins TRBV7-9 to TRBJ2-3; TRBD2 agrees at 8 bases. Per the germline V gene, CDR1 is SEHNR and CDR2 is FQNEAQ (reference sequence). J gave up 1 base and V 1 base, and 10 bases lay outside the gene matches. This CDR3 spans 18 amino acids. Here the CDR3 reads CASSLDYALAERTDTQYF. Here the CDR3 DNA reads TGTGCCAGCAGCTTAGACTACGCACTAGCGGAGCGCACAGATACGCAGTATTTT.

This rearrangement joins TRBV30 to TRBJ1-3; 8 positions match TRBD1. The CDR3 runs 14 residues. Germline V lookup: CDR1 GTSNPN, CDR2 SVGIG (reference sequence). Trimming at V came to 5 bases and at J to 2 bases, leaving 5 bases not matched to a gene. The CDR3 reads CAWSPGGTGNTIYF. The CDR3 DNA reads as TGTGCCTGGTCACCAGGGGGCACTGGAAACACCATATATTTT.

V usage is TRBV27 and J usage is TRBJ2-5; 11 bases align to TRBD2. Germline V lookup: CDR1 MNHEY, CDR2 SMNVEV (reference sequence). CDR3 size: 14 residues. The CDR3 region is CVCGLAGGRETQYF. In DNA, the CDR3 is TGTGTGTGCGGGCTAGCGGGAGGAAGGGAGACCCAGTACTTC.

The V gene is TRBV11-2, the J gene TRBJ2-7; D is uncertain. The CDR3 extends over 11 amino acids. CDR1 is SGHAT, CDR2 FQNNGV, per germline. V shed 5 bases and J shed 4 bases, with 6 bases lying between them. CDR3: CASSRAYEQYF. The CDR3 bases are TGTGCCAGCAGCCGGGCTTACGAGCAGTACTTC.

The chain employs TRBV3-1 (or the pseudogene TRBV3-2) and TRBJ2-7; D is tentatively TRBD1 or TRBD2 (5 bases each). The V gene lost 5 bases and the J gene lost 2 bases, with 13 bases spanning the gap. This CDR3 has 14 amino acids. Germline CDR1 is LGHDT and CDR2 is YNNKEL (reference sequence). In nucleotides, the CDR3 is TGTGCCAGCAGCTACCGGGACGGGACCTACGAGCAGTACTTC. It specifies CASSYRDGTYEQYF.

The CDR3 protein is CASSQPGQGYEQYF. CDR3 in DNA: TGTGCCAGCAGCCAACCGGGACAGGGATACGAGCAGTACTTC. The genes are TRBV3-1 (or the pseudogene TRBV3-2) and TRBJ2-7; 9 bases line up with TRBD1. Germline-derived CDR1 and CDR2 are LGHDT and YNNKEL (reference sequence). The junction had 3 bases not matched to a gene; V was cut back by 2 bases and J by 4 bases. This CDR3 has 14 amino acids.

This rearrangement joins TRBV25-1 to TRBJ2-3; tentative D call: TRBD2 (6 bases). V was trimmed by 2 bases and J by 6 bases, leaving 15 bases between them. Germline V CDR1 and CDR2: MGHDK, SYGVNS. The CDR3 has 15 amino acids. The CDR3 spells CASSERLGGGDTQYF. The DNA of the CDR3 is TGTGCCAGCAGTGAACGACTAGGAGGAGGGGATACGCAGTATTTT. Full variable domain (rest looked up from reference TRBV25-1 and TRBJ2-3): EADIYQTPRYLVIGTGKKITLECSQTMGHDKMYWYQQDPGMELHLIHYSYGVNSTEKGDLSSESTVSRIRTEHFPLTLESARPSHTSQYLCASSERLGGGDTQYFGPGTRLTVL.

V usage is TRBV7-9 and J usage is TRBJ2-7; no firm D call. Germline V lookup: CDR1 SEHNR, CDR2 FQNEAQ (reference sequence). The CDR3 contains 14 residues. V lost 1 base and J 3 bases, leaving 10 bases between the germline ends. The CDR3 bases are TGTGCCAGCAGCTTAGTGGGCGGAGTCTACGAGCAGTACTTC. It encodes CASSLVGGVYEQYF.

V gene TRBV2 combines with J gene TRBJ2-5; the match to TRBD2 covers 12 bases. Germline V gene data show CDR1 as SNHLY and CDR2 as FYNNEI. Trimming removed 6 bases from V and 4 bases from J; junction bases left unmatched: 3. The CDR3 spans 14 residues. Here the CDR3 reads CASSLAGGPETQYF. CDR3 coding DNA: TGTGCCAGCAGCCTAGCGGGAGGGCCAGAGACCCAGTACTTC.

The J gene is TRBJ2-6, the V gene TRBV19, with 8 positions matching TRBD1. The CDR3 is 17 amino acids. Germline lookup yields CDR1 LNHDA and CDR2 SQIVND (reference sequence). J was trimmed by 0 bases and V by 4 bases; bases with no gene match: 5. CDR3 region: CASSTRQGSSGANVLTF. The CDR3 DNA reads TGTGCCAGTAGTACCAGACAGGGGAGCTCTGGGGCCAACGTCCTGACTTTC.